The T cell receptor (beta chain) described here comes from a study of vaccination effects on CD4 cells after COVID-19. Study information: Once vaccinated, a few convalescent patients were sampled both early and late afterward. Whole-study findings and limits: Sampling in the study covered few convalescent patients and included no early post-infection timepoints. Spike-reactive clones in convalescents after vaccination were chiefly newly vaccine-induced.

Measured with immunoSEQ multiplex PCR; TCRdb has only the in-frame clones, and not every one. The sample carries around 50,000 clones, around 70% recorded once. Subsequent to 10 days of culture, CD4+ T cells were isolated. According to PCR results, the person was infected with SARS-CoV-2 between March and December 2020. Participants were given two doses of BNT162b2 or mRNA-1273 vaccine. Trimming cost V 10 bases and J 7 bases, with 19 bases left between them. In germline, CDR1 is SGHVS, CDR2 FQNEAQ. This CDR3 comprises 14 residues. About this clone itself: Its specificity is not known.

The sequence derives from a human donor who had a prior SARS-CoV-2 infection. This specimen consisted of CD4+ T cells from PBMCs cultured without peptide, obtained after COVID-19 vaccination. The rearrangement links TRBV7-8 to TRBJ2-2; possibly TRBD1 for D (5 bases). The CDR3 DNA reads as TGTGCCACTAGACAGATTTTAAACGGCGGGGAGCTGTTTTTT. It codes for CATRQILNGGELFF.